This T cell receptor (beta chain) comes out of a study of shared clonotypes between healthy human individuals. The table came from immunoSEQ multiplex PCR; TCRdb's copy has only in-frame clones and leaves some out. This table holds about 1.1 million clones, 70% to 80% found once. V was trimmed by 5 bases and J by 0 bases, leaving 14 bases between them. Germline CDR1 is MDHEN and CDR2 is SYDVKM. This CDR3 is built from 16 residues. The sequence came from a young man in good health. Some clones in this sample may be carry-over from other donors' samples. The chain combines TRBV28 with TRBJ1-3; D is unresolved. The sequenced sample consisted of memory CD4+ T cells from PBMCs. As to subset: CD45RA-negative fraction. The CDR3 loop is CASSGSGFPSGNTIYF. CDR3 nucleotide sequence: TGTGCCAGCAGTGGCTCCGGGTTTCCCTCTGGAAACACCATATATTTT.